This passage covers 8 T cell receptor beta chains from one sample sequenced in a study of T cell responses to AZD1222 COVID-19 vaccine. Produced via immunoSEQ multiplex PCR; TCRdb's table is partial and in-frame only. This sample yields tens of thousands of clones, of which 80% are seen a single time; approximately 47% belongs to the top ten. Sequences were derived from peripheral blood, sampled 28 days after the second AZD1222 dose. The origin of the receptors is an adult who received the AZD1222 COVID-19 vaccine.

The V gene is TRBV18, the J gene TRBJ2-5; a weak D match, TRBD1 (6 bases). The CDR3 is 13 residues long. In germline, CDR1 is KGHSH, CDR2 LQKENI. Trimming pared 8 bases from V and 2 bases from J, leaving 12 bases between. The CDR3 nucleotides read TGTGCCAGCACACAGGGTTTACAAGAGACCCAGTACTTC. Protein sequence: CASTQGLQETQYF.

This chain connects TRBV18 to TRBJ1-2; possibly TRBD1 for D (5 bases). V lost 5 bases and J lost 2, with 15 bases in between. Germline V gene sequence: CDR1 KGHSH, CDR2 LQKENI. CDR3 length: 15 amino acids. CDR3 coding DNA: TGTGCCAGCTCAGAGAGGACATTCTCCAACTATGGCTACACCTTC. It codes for CASSERTFSNYGYTF.

The CDR3 bases are TGTGCCAGCAGCAGATCGGCTAACTCTGGAAACACCATATATTTT. Protein product: CASSRSANSGNTIYF. V and J are TRBV28 and TRBJ1-3; the D is unclear. This CDR3 spans 15 amino acids. V lost 6 bases, J lost 0 bases, and 12 bases lay in between. The germline CDR1 and CDR2 sequences are MDHEN and SYDVKM.

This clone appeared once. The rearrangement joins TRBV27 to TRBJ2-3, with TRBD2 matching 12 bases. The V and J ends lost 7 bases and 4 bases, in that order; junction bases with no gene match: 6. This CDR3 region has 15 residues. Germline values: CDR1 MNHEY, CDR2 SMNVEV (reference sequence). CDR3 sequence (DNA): TGTGCCAGCACCTCGACTAGCGGGGGATCAGATACGCAGTATTTT. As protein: CASTSTSGGSDTQYF.

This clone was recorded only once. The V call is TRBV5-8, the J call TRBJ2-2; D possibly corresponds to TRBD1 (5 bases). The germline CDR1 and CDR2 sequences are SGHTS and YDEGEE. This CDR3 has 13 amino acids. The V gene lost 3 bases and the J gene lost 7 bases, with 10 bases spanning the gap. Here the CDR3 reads CASSSRVVGELFF. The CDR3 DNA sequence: TGTGCCAGCAGCTCCAGGGTAGTCGGGGAGCTGTTTTTT. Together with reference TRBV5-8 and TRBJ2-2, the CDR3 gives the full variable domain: EAGVTQSPTHLIKTRGQQATLRCSPISGHTSVYWYQQALGLGLQFLLWYDEGEERNRGNFPPRFSGRQFPNYSSELNVNALELEDSALYLCASSSRVVGELFFGEGSRLTVL.

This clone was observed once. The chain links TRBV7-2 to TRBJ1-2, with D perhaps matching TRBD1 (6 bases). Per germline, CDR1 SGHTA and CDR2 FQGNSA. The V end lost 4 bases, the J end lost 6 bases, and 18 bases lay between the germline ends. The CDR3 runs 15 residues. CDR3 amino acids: CASSSAAGTKNGYTF. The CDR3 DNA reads TGTGCCAGCAGCTCGGCGGCCGGGACAAAAAATGGCTACACCTTC.

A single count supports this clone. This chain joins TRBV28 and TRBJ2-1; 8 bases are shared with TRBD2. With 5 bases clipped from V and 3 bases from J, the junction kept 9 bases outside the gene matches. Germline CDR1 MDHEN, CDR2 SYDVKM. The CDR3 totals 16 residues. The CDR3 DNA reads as TGTGCCAGCAGTACCGCCACTAGCGGAGACTACAATGAGCAGTTCTTC. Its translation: CASSTATSGDYNEQFF.

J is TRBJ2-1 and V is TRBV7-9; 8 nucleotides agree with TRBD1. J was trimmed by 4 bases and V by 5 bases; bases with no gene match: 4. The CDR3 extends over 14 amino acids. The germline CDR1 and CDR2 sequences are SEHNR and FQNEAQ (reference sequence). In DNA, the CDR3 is TGTGCCAGCAGCCCAGGGGGCGCTTACAATGAGCAGTTCTTC. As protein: CASSPGGAYNEQFF.